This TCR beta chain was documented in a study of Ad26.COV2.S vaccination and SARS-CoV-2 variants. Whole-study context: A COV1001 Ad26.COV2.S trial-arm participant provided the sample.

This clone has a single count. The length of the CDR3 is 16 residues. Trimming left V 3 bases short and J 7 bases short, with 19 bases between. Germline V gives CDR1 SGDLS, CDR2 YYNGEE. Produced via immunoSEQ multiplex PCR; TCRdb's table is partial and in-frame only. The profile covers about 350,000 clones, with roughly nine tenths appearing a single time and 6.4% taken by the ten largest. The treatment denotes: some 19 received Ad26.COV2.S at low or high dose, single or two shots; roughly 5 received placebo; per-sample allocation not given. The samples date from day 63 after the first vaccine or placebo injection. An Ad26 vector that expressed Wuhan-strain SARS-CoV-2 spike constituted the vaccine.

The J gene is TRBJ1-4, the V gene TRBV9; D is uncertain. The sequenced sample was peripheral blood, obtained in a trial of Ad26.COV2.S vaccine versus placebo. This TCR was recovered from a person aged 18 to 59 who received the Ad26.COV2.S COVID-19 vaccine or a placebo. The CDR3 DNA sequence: TGTGCCAGCAGCGGCTTGTTGGGTTCCGGAGGTGAAAAACTGTTTTTT. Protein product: CASSGLLGSGGEKLFF.